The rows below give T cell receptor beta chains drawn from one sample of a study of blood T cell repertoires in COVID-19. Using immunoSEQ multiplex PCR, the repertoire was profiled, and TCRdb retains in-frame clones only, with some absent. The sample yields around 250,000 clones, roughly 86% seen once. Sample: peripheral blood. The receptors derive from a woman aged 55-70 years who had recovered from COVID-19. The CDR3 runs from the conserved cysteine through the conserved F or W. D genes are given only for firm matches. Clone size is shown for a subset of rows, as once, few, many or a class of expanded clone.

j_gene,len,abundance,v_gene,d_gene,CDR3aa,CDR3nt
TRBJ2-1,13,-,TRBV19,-,CASGGGAYNEQFF,TGTGCATCCGGAGGGGGGGCTTACAATGAGCAGTTCTTC
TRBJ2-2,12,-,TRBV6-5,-,CATTPITGELFF,TGTGCCACAACTCCGATCACCGGGGAGCTGTTTTTT
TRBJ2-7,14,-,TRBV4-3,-,CASSQGRVAYEQYF,TGCGCCAGCAGCCAAGGGCGGGTTGCTTACGAGCAGTACTTC
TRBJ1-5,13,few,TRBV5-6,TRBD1,CASSQGAGQPQHF,TGTGCCAGCAGCCAGGGGGCCGGTCAGCCCCAGCATTTT
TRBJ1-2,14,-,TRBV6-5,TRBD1,CASRPDRAVNGYTF,TGTGCCAGCAGACCCGACAGGGCGGTAAACGGCTACACCTTC
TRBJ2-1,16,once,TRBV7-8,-,CASSPQSRGKYNEQFF,TGTGCCAGCAGCCCGCAAAGCCGGGGGAAATACAATGAGCAGTTCTTC
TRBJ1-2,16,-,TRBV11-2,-,CASSLDKSRANYGYTF,TGTGCCAGCAGCTTAGATAAAAGCAGGGCAAACTATGGCTACACCTTC
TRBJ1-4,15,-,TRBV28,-,CASTTAGGTNEKLFF,TGTGCCAGCACCACCGCGGGGGGGACTAATGAAAAACTGTTTTTT
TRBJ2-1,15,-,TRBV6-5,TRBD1,CASSYWTGQRNEQFF,TGTGCCAGCAGTTATTGGACAGGGCAAAGGAATGAGCAGTTCTTC
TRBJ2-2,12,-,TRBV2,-,CARGGSAGELFF,TGTGCCAGAGGGGGATCGGCCGGGGAGCTGTTTTTT
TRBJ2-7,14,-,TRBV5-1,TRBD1,CASSLGDRRYEQYF,TGCGCCAGCAGCTTGGGGGACAGGCGTTACGAGCAGTACTTC
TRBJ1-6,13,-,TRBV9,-,CASSSGGGSPLHF,TGTGCCAGCAGCTCCGGGGGGGGCTCACCCCTCCACTTT
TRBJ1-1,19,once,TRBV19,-,CASSIVSWLDRPLNTEAFF,TGTGCCAGTAGTATAGTTTCATGGTTGGACAGACCCTTGAACACTGAAGCTTTCTTT
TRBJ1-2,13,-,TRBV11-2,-,CASSLDGGSGYTF,TGTGCCAGCAGCTTAGACGGAGGTTCTGGCTACACCTTC
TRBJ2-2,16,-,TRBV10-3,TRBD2,CAIRGNSGTDTGELFF,TGTGCCATCAGGGGCAACAGCGGGACCGACACCGGGGAGCTGTTTTTT
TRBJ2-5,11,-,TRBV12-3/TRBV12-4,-,CASSRGMTQYF,TGTGCCAGCAGTCGGGGGATGACCCAGTACTTC
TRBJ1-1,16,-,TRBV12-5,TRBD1,CASGIASGTGNTEAFF,TGTGCTAGTGGTATCGCCTCCGGGACAGGGAACACTGAAGCTTTCTTT
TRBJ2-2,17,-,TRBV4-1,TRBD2,CASSQDMLAGDTGELFF,TGCGCCAGCAGCCAAGATATGCTGGCGGGGGACACCGGGGAGCTGTTTTTT
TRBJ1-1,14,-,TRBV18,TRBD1,CASQQGGLGTEAFF,TGTGCCAGCCAACAGGGGGGTCTAGGCACTGAAGCTTTCTTT
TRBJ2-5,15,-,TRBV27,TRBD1,CASSLSTGNQETQYF,TGTGCCAGCAGTTTATCGACAGGGAACCAAGAGACCCAGTACTTC
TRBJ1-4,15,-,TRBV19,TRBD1,CASSTPRTGPEKLFF,TGTGCCAGTAGTACACCGCGGACAGGCCCCGAAAAACTGTTTTTT
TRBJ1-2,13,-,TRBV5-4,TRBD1,CASSLGTGAFHTF,TGTGCCAGCAGCTTGGGGACAGGGGCCTTTCACACCTTC
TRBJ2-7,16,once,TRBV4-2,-,CASSQEVGGALNEQYF,TGTGCCAGCAGCCAAGAGGTGGGGGGGGCGCTGAACGAGCAGTACTTC
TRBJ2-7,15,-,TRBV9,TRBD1,CASSPRQGARYEQYF,TGTGCCAGCAGCCCCCGACAGGGGGCGCGGTACGAGCAGTACTTC
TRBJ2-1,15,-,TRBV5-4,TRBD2,CASSFGTSGVNEQFF,TGTGCCAGCAGCTTTGGGACTAGCGGGGTAAATGAGCAGTTCTTC
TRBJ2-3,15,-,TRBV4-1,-,CASSQGGTAADTQYF,TGCGCCAGCAGCCAGGGGGGAACGGCTGCGGATACGCAGTATTTT
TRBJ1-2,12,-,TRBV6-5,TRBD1,CASTTGGYGYTF,TGTGCCAGCACCACAGGGGGCTATGGCTACACCTTC
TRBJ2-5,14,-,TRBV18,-,CASSPPSVWETQYF,TGTGCCAGCTCACCCCCGAGCGTCTGGGAGACCCAGTACTTC
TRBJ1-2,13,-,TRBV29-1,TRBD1,CSGIGQGAWGYTF,TGCAGCGGCATTGGACAGGGGGCGTGGGGCTACACCTTC
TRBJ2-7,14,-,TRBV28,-,CASSLLGGTYEQYF,TGTGCCAGCAGCTTACTAGGGGGAACCTACGAGCAGTACTTC
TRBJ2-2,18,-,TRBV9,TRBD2,CASSVGSSGGFPTGELFF,TGTGCCAGCAGCGTAGGTTCTAGCGGGGGCTTTCCCACCGGGGAGCTGTTTTTT
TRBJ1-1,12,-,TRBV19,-,CASRSRSLEAFF,TGTGCCAGTAGGTCACGGTCCCTTGAAGCTTTCTTT
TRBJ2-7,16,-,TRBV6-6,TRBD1,CASSPWGGQGTYPTPF,TGTGCCAGCAGTCCCTGGGGGGGACAGGGCACTTACCCCACCCCCTTC
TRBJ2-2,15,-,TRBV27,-,CASSRAGLITGELFF,TGTGCCAGCAGTAGGGCAGGGTTGATCACCGGGGAGCTGTTTTTT
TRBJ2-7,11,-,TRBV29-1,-,CSVEASYEQYF,TGCAGCGTTGAAGCCAGCTACGAGCAGTACTTC
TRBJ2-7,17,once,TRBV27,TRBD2,CASSSGGTSGTPYEQYF,TGTGCCAGCAGTTCGGGCGGGACTAGCGGGACCCCATACGAGCAGTACTTC
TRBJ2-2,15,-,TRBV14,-,CASSPWQGNTGELFF,TGTGCCAGCAGCCCCTGGCAGGGGAACACCGGGGAGCTGTTTTTT
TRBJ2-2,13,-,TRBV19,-,CASSNRYTGELFF,TGTGCCAGTAGTAATAGATACACCGGGGAGCTGTTTTTT
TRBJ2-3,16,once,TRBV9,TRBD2,CASSVLRGGSADTQYF,TGTGCCAGCAGCGTACTGCGGGGGGGCTCGGCAGATACGCAGTATTTT
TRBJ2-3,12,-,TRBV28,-,CASFLSTDTQYF,TGTGCCAGCTTCCTGAGCACAGATACGCAGTATTTT
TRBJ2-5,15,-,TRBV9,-,CASSVGGGGWETQYF,TGTGCCAGCAGCGTAGGAGGAGGGGGCTGGGAGACCCAGTACTTC
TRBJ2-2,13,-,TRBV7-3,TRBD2,CASNGGNPGELFF,TGTGCCAGCAACGGGGGGAATCCCGGGGAGCTGTTTTTT
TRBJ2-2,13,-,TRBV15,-,CATSRDYTGELFF,TGTGCCACCAGCAGAGACTACACCGGGGAGCTGTTTTTT